Listed below are T cell receptor beta chains from one sample, sequenced in a study of a mutant IDH1 vaccine in newly diagnosed glioma. The protocol was immunoSEQ multiplex PCR, while the TCRdb copy is restricted to in-frame clones and leaves out a portion. The repertoire consists of 95,000 to 100,000 clones, with 70% to 90% occurring once and the leading ten covering roughly 0.61%. The material sequenced was PBMCs, taken from a glioma patient treated with radiotherapy, temozolomide or both. These receptors were taken from a woman between 45 and 60 years old with glioma. Both conserved end residues are part of each CDR3. A D gene is named only where the DNA matches it firmly. Only some rows state a clone size, as once, few, many or a class for expanded clones.

>.|TRBV6-1|.|TRBJ1-5
TGTGCCAGCAGTGCGGACCACCTTGCAGGTCAGCCCCAGCATTTT
CASSADHLAGQPQHF
>TRBD1|TRBV6-1|.|TRBJ1-5
TGTGCCAGCAGTGTCAGCCCGGGACAGGGGGCCAATCAGCCCCAGCATTTT
CASSVSPGQGANQPQHF
>.|TRBV19|.|TRBJ1-1
TGTGCCAGTAGTATCAGTCGGTTGAACACTGAAGCTTTCTTT
CASSISRLNTEAFF
>.|TRBV2|.|TRBJ1-4
TGTGCCAGCAGTGCGGGGCGGGGTTCGGAAAAACTGTTTTTT
CASSAGRGSEKLFF
>.|TRBV6-6|.|TRBJ1-2
TGTGCCAGCAGTTACTCGAGCGGGGACGGCTATGGCTACACCTTC
CASSYSSGDGYGYTF
>TRBD1|TRBV5-4|.|TRBJ2-7
TGTGCCAGCAGCTTGAAAGCAGGGGGAAACGAGCAGTACTTC
CASSLKAGGNEQYF
>.|TRBV6-5|once|TRBJ1-1
TGTGCCAGCAGGAGGGGGAGGGAGAACACTGAAGCTTTCTTT
CASRRGRENTEAFF
>.|TRBV11-2|many|TRBJ1-5
TGTGCCAGCAGCTACAGGGACAATCAGCCCCAGCATTTT
CASSYRDNQPQHF
>.|TRBV5-4|.|TRBJ1-6
TGTGCCAGCAGCCTAATGATGAGCTCCTATAATTCACCCCTCCACTTT
CASSLMMSSYNSPLHF
>.|TRBV18|.|TRBJ2-7
TGTGCCAGCTCACCGATTGGCACTGAGGAGCAGTACTTC
CASSPIGTEEQYF
>TRBD2|TRBV23-1|.|TRBJ2-4
TGCGCCAGCAGTCATTCCCCCCCGCGGGGGGCCAAAAACATTCAGTACTTC
CASSHSPPRGAKNIQYF
>TRBD1|TRBV28|once|TRBJ1-1
TGTGCCAGCAGTCCTGCGACAGGGGGATTCACTGAAGCTTTCTTT
CASSPATGGFTEAFF
>TRBD2|TRBV10-3|.|TRBJ2-7
TGTGCCATCAGTGAACCGGGACTAGCGGGCACCTACGAGCAGTACTTC
CAISEPGLAGTYEQYF
>.|TRBV9|.|TRBJ2-3
TGTGCCAGCAGCGTTCGACTAGGAAGCACAGATACGCAGTATTTT
CASSVRLGSTDTQYF
>.|TRBV28|.|TRBJ1-2
TGTGCCAGCAGTTTATATGAGAACTATGGCTACACCTTC
CASSLYENYGYTF
>.|TRBV7-8|few|TRBJ1-6
TGTGCCAGCAGCCCCTACCGGGTCCTCTATAATTCACCCCTCCACTTT
CASSPYRVLYNSPLHF
>.|TRBV28|few|TRBJ1-5
TGTGCCAGCACCCAGGGAGGACTGCAGTTCAATCAGCCCCAGCATTTT
CASTQGGLQFNQPQHF
>.|TRBV5-1|.|TRBJ1-1
TGCGCCAGCAGCCGAACTCCCAACAGGTATGGTCGGAACACTGAAGCTTTCTTT
CASSRTPNRYGRNTEAFF
>TRBD1|TRBV5-1|few|TRBJ1-6
TGCGCCAGCAGCTTGAGGACGGGACAGCCTCTCCACTTT
CASSLRTGQPLHF
>.|TRBV9|.|TRBJ1-3
TGTGCCAGCAGCCCCGACTCCTCTGGAAACACCATATATTTT
CASSPDSSGNTIYF
>.|TRBV6-1|.|TRBJ2-7
TGTGCCAGCAGCCAAGGGCAGCAGCAGTACTTC
CASSQGQQQYF
>.|TRBV29-1|.|TRBJ1-4
TGCAGCGTTGATACCGGTCATAGTAATGAAAAACTGTTTTTT
CSVDTGHSNEKLFF
>.|TRBV28|.|TRBJ2-7
TGTGCCAGCAGTTTGGGAGGTTTGAGCTACGAGCAGTACTTC
CASSLGGLSYEQYF
>.|TRBV5-1|.|TRBJ1-5
TGCGCCAGCAGCTTGAACGGGGGGGATCAGCCCCAGCATTTT
CASSLNGGDQPQHF
>.|TRBV2|.|TRBJ2-1
TGTGCCAGCAGTGATGAGGACCCCCCGGGAAATGAGCAGTTCTTC
CASSDEDPPGNEQFF
>.|TRBV7-3|.|TRBJ2-2
TGTGCCAGCAGCCAGGGGTTCGCCGGGGAGCTGTTTTTT
CASSQGFAGELFF
>TRBD2|TRBV5-1|.|TRBJ2-4
TGCGCCAGCAGCTTGAATTCGGCTAGCGGGAGGAGAGCCAAAAACATTCAGTACTTC
CASSLNSASGRRAKNIQYF
>.|TRBV6-1|.|TRBJ2-3
TGTGCCAGCAGTGAAGCAGATCTTAGCACAGATACGCAGTATTTT
CASSEADLSTDTQYF
>TRBD2|TRBV5-1|.|TRBJ2-3
TGCGCCAGCAGCTTGCTCATTCTACCGGGAGGAGATACGCAGTATTTT
CASSLLILPGGDTQYF
>TRBD1|TRBV5-6|.|TRBJ2-2
TGTGCCAGCAGCTTCTTCGGGACAGAGAACACCGGGGAGCTGTTTTTT
CASSFFGTENTGELFF
>.|TRBV10-2|.|TRBJ1-2
TGCGCCAGCAGTGAAGGACTTGGGGATTATGGCTACACCTTC
CASSEGLGDYGYTF